This section outlines one TCR beta chain sequence together with its context. This clone showed up many times. This receptor's antigen is unknown. Base qualities were left out, and no much larger clone turns up one base away. The CDR3 measures 11 amino acids from cysteine to phenylalanine. The only DNA kept is the CDR3, 33 bases in frame from the first base. CDR1 DFQATT and CDR2 SNEGSKA were looked up in the germline V gene (reference sequence). Trimming takes 0 bases off V and 13 bases off J; junction bases not matched to a gene: 4. The data derive from a study of T cells after posttransplantation cyclophosphamide (dated by TCRdb to 2016 to 2017). For context, the study as a whole: Using TRB sequencing, the study followed how the T cell repertoire rebuilt after myeloablative bone marrow transplantation with posttransplantation cyclophosphamide given as GVHD prophylaxis. Public TRB sequences were searched against a database of over 3,600 sequences associated with responses to pathogens, tumor antigens, self-antigens and alloantigens. TRA and TRB clonality were tightly correlated in several samples, so subsequent TCR analyses focused on TRB only. In 3 patients, up to about 3 additional blood samples taken between 2 and 5.2 years after transplant also underwent TRB sequencing, as did pretransplant blood from 4 patients. Antigen receptor sequencing covered samples from some 35 PTCy-treated patients and around 15 of their related bone marrow donors. Blood from every one of the 30 to 35 PTCy patients who had 1-year posttransplant specimens underwent TRB sequencing.

Genomic DNA was used for TRB sequencing, which was performed with the immunoSEQ assay at survey resolution or with the hsTCRB kit. The authors' pipeline ran thus. The immunoSEQ software was used for initial read processing, and the LymphoSeq R package was used for repertoire analyses. Clonality was calculated as 1 minus normalized Shannon entropy, and the Gini coefficient was also calculated for each TRB dataset. Phenotypes of unsorted samples were inferred by mapping TRB sequences from sorted subsets of the recipient or donor onto unsorted samples of the same recipient. TCRdb retrieved this table from immuneACCESS and kept in-frame rearrangements only. Not all clones are present; in checked studies, unresolved V genes account for under half, and no reason is known for the remainder. V and J calls and clone size come straight from that table; D and trimming were deduced from the DNA. The table records some 10,000 clones for this sample, and not one of them appears only once. The top ten clonotypes cover approximately 15% of the sample.

The treatment or condition tag for this specimen amounts to: high-dose cyclophosphamide on days +3 and +4 as single-agent GVHD prophylaxis. Busulfan and fludarabine conditioning, a related or unrelated marrow graft, and cyclophosphamide on days +3 and +4 were given to PTCy patients. The PTCy-treated patients were enrolled in a prospective multi-institutional clinical trial. Mononuclear cells from peripheral blood and bone marrow were separated by Ficoll-Hypaque density centrifugation and then cryopreserved. Study-wide findings and limitations: At 1-2 months, donor-recipient similarity was low but rose over the first year, and the later blood repertoires were often dominated by donor CD8+ memory clones. Across the approximately 47 patients, TRB clonality was highly associated with recipient CMV seropositivity and CMV reactivation, and diversity with PTCy was similar to that in the CNI/methotrexate controls. The TRB repertoires of T cells infiltrating skin or the GI tract showed only limited overlap with the TRB repertoires found in blood.

The clonotype originates from a female patient in her thirties or forties who received an allogeneic stem cell transplant from a related donor, was CMV-positive, and had no GVHD. Some T cells may have been brought in with the graft after a transplant. This chain is built from TRBV20-1 and TRBJ2-5; 8 middle bases align to TRBD2. The sequencing used PBMCs, collected after allogeneic stem cell transplant with posttransplant cyclophosphamide. The DNA sequence is given as TGCAGTGCTAGAGATAGGACTAGCCTGTACTTC. Translated, this gives CSARDRTSLYF.